The 15 T cell receptor beta chains below all came from one sample that was sequenced in a study of cytomegalovirus exposure and HLA in healthy donors. Primers included in the PCR were 60 Vbeta and 13 Jbeta primers. Produced via immunoSEQ multiplex PCR; TCRdb's table is partial and in-frame only. The sample data list 120,000 to 150,000 clones. Sample: PBMCs. Receptors were obtained from a man in his forties in good health and CMV-seronegative.

The chain combines TRBV11-2 with TRBJ1-3; D might be TRBD1 (5 bases). V shed 3 bases and J shed 7 bases, with 13 bases lying between them. This CDR3 contains 14 residues. Germline CDR1 and CDR2: SGHAT and FQNNGV. This CDR3 is CASSFSQAKNTIYF. For the CDR3, the DNA is TGTGCCAGCAGCTTCTCACAGGCCAAGAACACCATATATTTT.

The chain joins TRBV7-2 to TRBJ2-5; 9 nucleotides agree with TRBD1. The V gene end was trimmed by 1 base and the J gene end by 4 bases; junction bases not matched to a gene: 10. Germline CDR1 SGHTA, CDR2 FQGNSA. The CDR3 is made up of 17 amino acids. As DNA, the CDR3 is TGTGCCAGCAGCTTAGGAGTGGACAGGGGATCTGGAGAGACCCAGTACTTC. Its translation: CASSLGVDRGSGETQYF.

V gene TRBV7-8 combines with J gene TRBJ1-6; D is unclear. From germline, CDR1 is SGHVS and CDR2 FQNEAQ. CDR3 length: 14 amino acids. The germline V and J ends were trimmed by 6 bases and 5 bases, with 11 bases remaining between them. In DNA, the CDR3 is TGTGCCAGCAGGCGCAGGAGGGATAATTCACCCCTCCACTTT. As protein: CASRRRRDNSPLHF.

The rearrangement links TRBV9 to TRBJ2-1; unclear D gene. The CDR3 length is 12 residues. Germline V gene lookup returns CDR1 SGDLS and CDR2 YYNGEE. The V end was cut by 3 bases, the J end by 9 bases, with 10 bases between. This CDR3 is CASSASTFEQFF. DNA of the CDR3: TGTGCCAGCAGCGCCTCCACATTTGAGCAGTTCTTC.

The chain recombines TRBV5-1 with TRBJ2-3, with 7 bases fitting TRBD1. This CDR3 has 15 amino acids. Germline V gene data show CDR1 as SGHRS and CDR2 as YFSETQ. The V and J ends lost 4 bases and 6 bases, in that order; junction bases with no gene match: 11. CDR3 amino acids: CASSPSTGITDTQYF. CDR3 nucleotides: TGCGCCAGCAGCCCCTCGACAGGGATCACGGATACGCAGTATTTT.

The CDR3 sequence: CASSPGRLAGQETQYF. The CDR3, as DNA: TGTGCCAGCAGCCCGGGGAGGCTAGCGGGCCAAGAGACCCAGTACTTC. The gene calls are TRBV5-4 and TRBJ2-5, with 8 bases aligning to TRBD2. The ends lost 4 bases at V and 1 base at J; junction bases unmatched: 9. The CDR3 runs to 16 residues. The germline CDR1 and CDR2 sequences are SGHNT and YYREEE (reference sequence).

The chain has TRBV15 and TRBJ2-7; a weak D match, TRBD2 (6 bases). V was pared by 1 base and J by 1 base, with 11 bases between. The CDR3 runs 15 residues. Germline lookup yields CDR1 LNHNV and CDR2 YYDKDF (reference sequence). CDR3 nucleotides: TGTGCCACCAGCAGAGGAGGAGGGGCTTCCTACGAGCAGTACTTC. The encoded protein is CATSRGGGASYEQYF.

V and J are TRBV5-8 and TRBJ2-3; D is possibly TRBD1 (5 bases). The CDR3 consists of 13 residues. Trimming removed 8 bases from V and 2 bases from J, with 12 bases in between. CDR1 and CDR2 from the germline V gene are SGHTS and YDEGEE. CDR3 nucleotide sequence: TGTGCCAGTAGACAGATTTCCACAGATACGCAGTATTTT. It encodes CASRQISTDTQYF.

This sequence joins TRBV5-1 and TRBJ2-3; tentatively, D is TRBD1 (6 bases). CDR1 and CDR2 from the germline V gene are SGHRS and YFSETQ. The CDR3 totals 15 residues. Trimming shortened V by 0 bases and J by 2 bases, and 10 bases separated the two germline ends. The CDR3 sequence: CASSLGQGNTDTQYF. CDR3 sequence (DNA): TGCGCCAGCAGCTTGGGTCAGGGGAACACAGATACGCAGTATTTT.

This chain joins TRBV19 and TRBJ1-1; 9 bases agree with TRBD1. The CDR3 sequence is 15 residues long. Per germline, CDR1 LNHDA and CDR2 SQIVND (reference sequence). Trimming cost V 5 bases and J 1 base; bases outside gene matches: 5. CDR3 amino acids: CASSAQQGANTEAFF. The CDR3, as DNA: TGTGCCAGTAGTGCGCAACAGGGGGCGAACACTGAAGCTTTCTTT.

This sequence joins TRBV2 and TRBJ1-3, with D maybe TRBD1 (6 bases). CDR1 and CDR2 (germline): SNHLY, FYNNEI. V was pared by 5 bases and J by 0 bases, with 23 bases between. There are 19 residues in the CDR3. The CDR3 nucleotides are TGTGCCAGCAGTCGGACAGCCCAGACTCAATTCAGCTCTGGAAACACCATATATTTT. This gives the protein CASSRTAQTQFSSGNTIYF. Full variable domain (outside the CDR3, taken from reference TRBV2 and TRBJ1-3): EPEVTQTPSHQVTQMGQEVILRCVPISNHLYFYWYRQILGQKVEFLVSFYNNEISEKSEIFDDQFSVERPDGSNFTLKIRSTKLEDSAMYFCASSRTAQTQFSSGNTIYFGEGSWLTVV.

Note on this clone: Other DNA sequences in this specimen translate into the identical CDR3. The genes are TRBV6-5 and TRBJ2-7; TRBD1 agrees at 10 bases. Trimming cost V 2 bases and J 2 bases; bases outside gene matches: 0. Per the germline V gene, CDR1 is MNHEY and CDR2 is SVGAGI. CDR3 length: 14 amino acids. As DNA, the CDR3 is TGTGCCAGCAGTTACGGACAGGGGGCCTACGAGCAGTACTTC. It specifies CASSYGQGAYEQYF.

The chain carries TRBV10-2 and TRBJ2-7, with a possible D match to TRBD1 (5 bases). V was pared by 8 bases and J by 1 base, with 9 bases between. Germline V gene data show CDR1 as WSHSY and CDR2 as SAAADI. There are 12 residues in the CDR3. Written as DNA, the CDR3 is TGCGCCAGCGGGGCAGGGTCCTACGAGCAGTACTTC. This codes for CASGAGSYEQYF.

The chain joins TRBV18 to TRBJ1-2; D is perhaps TRBD1 (6 bases). The CDR3 spans 14 residues. The V gene lost 1 base and the J gene lost 2 bases, with 8 bases spanning the gap. The germline V gene has CDR1 KGHSH and CDR2 LQKENI. The CDR3 loop reads CASSPRTDNYGYTF. The CDR3 DNA reads as TGTGCCAGCTCACCACGGACAGACAACTATGGCTACACCTTC. Full variable domain (remainder filled in from reference TRBV18 and TRBJ1-2): NAGVMQNPRHLVRRRGQEARLRCSPMKGHSHVYWYRQLPEEGLKFMVYLQKENIIDESGMPKERFSAEFPKEGPSILRIQQVVRGDSAAYFCASSPRTDNYGYTFGSGTRLTVV.

The V call is TRBV12-5, the J call TRBJ2-1, with 16 bases aligning to TRBD2. This CDR3 spans 20 amino acids. Germline V lookup: CDR1 LGHNT, CDR2 FRNRAP. V gave up 2 bases and J gave up 2 bases; unmatched junction bases: 9. CDR3 residues: CASGLPNGTSGGGPYNEQFF. The CDR3 nucleotides read TGTGCTAGTGGTTTGCCCAACGGGACTAGCGGGGGGGGCCCCTACAATGAGCAGTTCTTC. The variable domain in full, with the rest retrieved from reference TRBV12-5 and TRBJ2-1, is DARVTQTPRHKVTEMGQEVTMRCQPILGHNTVFWYRQTMMQGLELLAYFRNRAPLDDSGMPKDRFSAEMPDATLATLKIQPSEPRDSAVYFCASGLPNGTSGGGPYNEQFFGPGTRLTVL.